This T cell receptor (beta chain) was retrieved from a study of cytomegalovirus exposure and HLA in healthy donors. Study observations and caveats: In an earlier analysis, productive rearrangement rates for most beta V segments clustered near 87% or 30%. A later analysis by the authors found several of the most significant clusters apparently linked to common viral pathogens.

From germline, CDR1 is MGHDK and CDR2 SYGVNS. V lost 2 bases and J 6 bases, leaving 19 bases between the germline ends. The CDR3 is 16 residues long. Notes on this clone: Its antigen is as yet unknown.

PCR primers comprised 60 Vbeta and 13 Jbeta primers. Using immunoSEQ multiplex PCR, the repertoire was profiled, and TCRdb retains in-frame clones only, with some absent. There are around 150,000 clones in the sample; less than 90% occur only once, and about 2.5% lies in the top ten. The rearrangement uses TRBV25-1 and TRBJ1-2, with a tentative D call TRBD1 (6 bases). The sequencing input was PBMCs. This TCR was sampled from a boy younger than 10 in good health and CMV-seronegative. CDR3 protein: CASSEPGDTRTHGYTF. The DNA for the CDR3 is TGTGCCAGCAGTGAACCCGGGGACACTCGAACGCATGGCTACACCTTC.